What follows is one T cell receptor (beta chain) and its context. Germline V gene lookup returns CDR1 MNHNS and CDR2 SASEGT. The V and J ends lost 8 bases and 4 bases respectively, with 17 bases between them. The CDR3 has 14 residues. This record belongs to a study of shared clonotypes between healthy human individuals. TCRdb's table, derived via immunoSEQ multiplex PCR, lists solely in-frame clones and lacks some. There are about 610,000 clones in the sample; 97% occur only once, and about 0.06% lies in the top ten. This TCR was sampled from a woman younger than 45 in good health. The source material was naive CD4+ T cells sorted from blood. Subset described: CD45RA+ positively selected. The V call is TRBV6-1, the J call TRBJ2-5, with D perhaps TRBD1 or TRBD2 (5 bases each). CDR3 bases: TGTGCCAGCGGGGCAGAACCTGGGGGAGAGACCCAGTACTTC. Its translation: CASGAEPGGETQYF.